Shown below are 17 T cell receptor beta chains from a single sample sequenced in a study of blood T cells in healthy people across ages. Next came a second PCR, run for roughly 6 to 11 cycles, which used a sample-barcoded 5' primer along with a J-beta primer mix. TCRdb reprocessed the 5' RACE reads via MiXCR and lists one record per CDR3 protein. The sample has over 1,500,000 distinct CDR3 sequences, roughly two fifths seen once. Sequencing was carried out using blood. The receptors originated from a human donor in good health.

Details on this clonotype: A read error may produce the germline difference seen at one junction end. This chain connects TRBV2 to TRBJ2-2, with D possibly matching TRBD1 (6 bases). This CDR3 region has 17 residues. Germline lookup yields CDR1 SNHLY and CDR2 FYNNEI. The CDR3 DNA sequence: TGTGCAAGCAGTACATTGCAAGGACAGTTGAACACCGGGGAGCTGTTTTTT. The encoded protein is CASSTLQGQLNTGELFF.

This clonotype was found a few times. The V call is TRBV6-2 or TRBV6-3, the J call TRBJ2-7; 8 bases are a match to TRBD2. The CDR3 length is 14 residues. Germline CDR1 reads MNHEY; CDR2 reads SVGEGT. The J segment lost 4 bases and the V segment lost 6 bases, leaving 8 bases of the junction unmatched. CDR3 bases: TGTGCCAGCAGCAAGTTAGCGGGGTCTTACGAGCAGTACTTC. It specifies CASSKLAGSYEQYF.

This clonotype was seen more than once but under ten times. The J gene is TRBJ2-1, the V gene TRBV24-1; D not certain. Germline lookup yields CDR1 KGHDR and CDR2 SFDVKD. The CDR3 has 12 amino acids. Trimming took 2 bases from V and 15 from J, leaving 13 bases between them. CDR3 region: CATSDSTFGWFF. The CDR3 region has the DNA TGTGCCACCAGTGATTCGACATTTGGTTGGTTCTTC.

This clonotype was counted ten times or more. The chain recombines TRBV7-3 with TRBJ2-1, with 8 bases lining up with TRBD1. V was clipped by 3 bases and J by 6 bases; unmatched bases: 4. Germline lookup yields CDR1 SGHTA and CDR2 FQGTGA. The CDR3 spans 14 residues. The chain's CDR3 is CASSFTGQGNEQFF. The CDR3 region has the DNA TGTGCCAGCAGCTTCACTGGACAGGGCAATGAGCAGTTCTTC.

This clonotype was counted only a few times. The chain couples TRBV7-9 to TRBJ1-2; 7 bases align to TRBD1. After removal of 2 bases from V and 4 bases from J, the junction contained 10 bases not matched to a gene. CDR3 length: 16 residues. The germline gives CDR1 SEHNR, CDR2 FQNEAQ (reference sequence). As DNA, the CDR3 is TGTGCCAGCAGCTTATCGTTTATCCGGGACAGCTATGGCTACACCTTC. Residues: CASSLSFIRDSYGYTF. The full variable domain, in which reference TRBV7-9 and TRBJ1-2 provide the parts outside the CDR3, is DTGVSQNPRHKITKRGQNVTFRCDPISEHNRLYWYRQTLGQGPEFLTYFQNEAQLEKSRLLSDRFSAERPKGSFSTLEIQRTEQGDSAMYLCASSLSFIRDSYGYTFGSGTRLTVV.

The V call is TRBV20-1, the J call TRBJ2-1, with 14 nucleotides matching TRBD2. Germline V CDR1 and CDR2: DFQATT, SNEGSKA (reference sequence). With V trimmed by 0 bases and J by 6 bases, 7 bases remained unmatched. The CDR3 is 17 amino acids. The chain's CDR3 is CSARDTGLAGGPNEQFF. DNA for the CDR3: TGCAGTGCTAGAGATACTGGACTAGCGGGGGGCCCCAATGAGCAGTTCTTC.

CDR3 loop: CSARDPGGAGYYNEQFF. DNA of the CDR3: TGCAGTGCTAGAGATCCCGGGGGCGCAGGATATTACAATGAGCAGTTCTTC. The chain employs TRBV20-1 and TRBJ2-1, with D perhaps being TRBD1 or TRBD2 (6 bases each). Germline V gene sequence: CDR1 DFQATT, CDR2 SNEGSKA (reference sequence). Deletions cut 0 bases from V and 4 bases from J, with 19 bases between. The CDR3 covers 17 residues.

The chain joins TRBV4-1 to TRBJ1-2; D remains ambiguous. Germline V CDR1 and CDR2: MGHRA, YSYEKL. The V end lost 1 base, the J end lost 4 bases, and 16 bases lay between the germline ends. CDR3 length: 16 residues. CDR3 residues: CASSQAWASLSYGYTF. In DNA, the CDR3 is TGCGCCAGCAGCCAAGCGTGGGCGTCGCTAAGCTATGGCTACACCTTC.

The chain carries TRBV20-1 and TRBJ2-3; 10 bases agree with TRBD2. This CDR3 has 14 amino acids. V lost 2 bases and J lost 4; bases outside the gene matches: 3. Germline CDR1 DFQATT, CDR2 SNEGSKA (reference sequence). The DNA of the CDR3 is TGCAGTGCTAGACGACTAGCGGGCCCAGATACGCAGTATTTT. Translating gives CSARRLAGPDTQYF.

J is TRBJ2-7 and V is TRBV20-1; 7 positions agree with TRBD2. Trimming took 6 bases from V and 4 from J; bases not matched to a gene: 9. This CDR3 is 13 amino acids long. In germline, CDR1 is DFQATT, CDR2 SNEGSKA (reference sequence). The CDR3 spells CSASERGVYEQYF. The CDR3 DNA is TGCAGTGCGAGCGAGCGGGGTGTGTACGAGCAGTACTTC.

A word on this clonotype: One end of the junction is discordant with germline, which a read error may explain. The V and J genes are TRBV4-1 and TRBJ2-5; possibly TRBD1 or TRBD2 for D (6 bases each). CDR1 is MGHRA, CDR2 YSYEKL, per germline. This CDR3 comprises 15 residues. Written as DNA, the CDR3 is TGCACCAGCAGCCAAGTATTGGGGGGCGGAGAGACCCAGTACTTC. Its protein product is CTSSQVLGGGETQYF.

The table lists this clonotype with a few counts. The J gene is TRBJ2-1, the V gene TRBV7-2; weak D call: TRBD2 (7 bases). Germline lookup yields CDR1 SGHTA and CDR2 FQGNSA. The CDR3 is 15 amino acids. V lost 5 bases and J lost 8, with 19 bases in between. Written as DNA, the CDR3 is TGTGCCAGCAGCCCCGTTAGAGGGGGGGCTGATGAGCAGTTCTTC. It encodes CASSPVRGGADEQFF. The full variable domain, completed using reference TRBV7-2 and TRBJ2-1, is GAGVSQSPSNKVTEKGKDVELRCDPISGHTALYWYRQSLGQGLEFLIYFQGNSAPDKSGLPSDRFSAERTGGSVSTLTIQRTQQEDSAVYLCASSPVRGGADEQFFGPGTRLTVL.

The chain has TRBV9 and TRBJ1-2, with TRBD1 identical over 7 bases. Trimming took 0 bases from V and 3 from J; bases not matched to a gene: 5. Germline V lookup: CDR1 SGDLS, CDR2 YYNGEE. This CDR3 comprises 15 residues. The CDR3: CASSVGLGGDYGYTF. In DNA, the CDR3 is TGTGCCAGCAGCGTAGGATTAGGGGGCGACTATGGCTACACCTTC.

The gene calls are TRBV15 and TRBJ2-3; D is possibly TRBD2 (6 bases). The CDR3 is made up of 12 amino acids. The germline V gene encodes CDR1 LNHNV and CDR2 YYDKDF (reference sequence). V was cut by 3 bases and J by 8 bases, with 9 bases left in between. CDR3 DNA sequence: TGTGCCACCAGCAGCCGGAGGGGTACGCAGTATTTT. This gives the protein CATSSRRGTQYF.

The J gene is TRBJ1-2, the V gene TRBV2; weak D call: TRBD1 (6 bases). This CDR3 spans 13 amino acids. Germline V lookup: CDR1 SNHLY, CDR2 FYNNEI. The V and J ends lost 11 bases and 3 bases respectively, with 16 bases between them. This CDR3 is CARSLGADYGYTF. CDR3 sequence (DNA): TGTGCCCGCTCCTTGGGGGCGGACTATGGCTACACCTTC.

The V call is TRBV7-2, the J call TRBJ1-5, with TRBD1 matching 8 bases. This CDR3 has 16 residues. Losses at the gene ends were 5 bases for V and 3 bases for J; bases not matched to a gene: 9. Per the germline V gene, CDR1 is SGHTA and CDR2 is FQGNSA. The DNA for the CDR3 is TGTGCCAGCAGCGGCGGGACAGGCATATTCAATCAGCCCCAGCATTTT. Residues: CASSGGTGIFNQPQHF.

This rearrangement joins TRBV12-3 or TRBV12-4 to TRBJ2-3, with D maybe TRBD1 (5 bases). This CDR3 region has 12 residues. V was clipped by 5 bases and J by 9 bases, with 12 bases between them. The CDR3 nucleotides are TGTGCCAGCAGTCCGGGCAGGGTAACGCAGTATTTT. Protein product: CASSPGRVTQYF.